The TCR beta chain under discussion was sequenced for a study of blood T cell repertoires in COVID-19. V was pared by 5 bases and J by 4 bases, with 6 bases of the junction left unmatched. Germline CDR1 and CDR2: MNHNY and SVGAGI (reference sequence). The CDR3 sequence is 14 residues long. The data were produced by immunoSEQ multiplex PCR, yet TCRdb's version contains in-frame clones alone and is incomplete. The data contain 200,000 to 300,000 clones, approximately 85% of them singletons. The Seattle patients joined while their infection was active and were tracked longitudinally afterward. This TCR was sampled from a man aged 50-60 years with COVID-19, enrolled during active disease. Sequencing was carried out using peripheral blood. This sequence joins TRBV6-6 and TRBJ2-5, with 8 nucleotides matching TRBD1. CDR3 loop: CASSQDRAGETQYF. The CDR3 DNA is TGTGCCAGCAGTCAGGACAGGGCAGGAGAGACCCAGTACTTC.